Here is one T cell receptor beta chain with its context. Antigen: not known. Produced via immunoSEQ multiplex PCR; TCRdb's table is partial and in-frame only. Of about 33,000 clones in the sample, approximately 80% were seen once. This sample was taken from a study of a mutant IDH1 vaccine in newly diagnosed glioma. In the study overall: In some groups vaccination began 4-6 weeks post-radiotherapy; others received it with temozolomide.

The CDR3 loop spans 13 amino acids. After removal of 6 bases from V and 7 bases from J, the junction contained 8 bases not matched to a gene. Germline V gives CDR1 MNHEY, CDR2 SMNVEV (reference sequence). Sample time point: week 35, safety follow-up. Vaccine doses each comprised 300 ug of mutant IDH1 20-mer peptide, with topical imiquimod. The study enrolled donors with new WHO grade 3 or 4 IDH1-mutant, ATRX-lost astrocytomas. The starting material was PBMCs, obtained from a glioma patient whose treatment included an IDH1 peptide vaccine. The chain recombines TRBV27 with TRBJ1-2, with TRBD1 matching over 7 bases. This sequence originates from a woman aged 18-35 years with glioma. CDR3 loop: CASRQDRFGGYTF. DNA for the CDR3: TGTGCCAGCAGACAGGACAGGTTCGGTGGCTACACCTTC.